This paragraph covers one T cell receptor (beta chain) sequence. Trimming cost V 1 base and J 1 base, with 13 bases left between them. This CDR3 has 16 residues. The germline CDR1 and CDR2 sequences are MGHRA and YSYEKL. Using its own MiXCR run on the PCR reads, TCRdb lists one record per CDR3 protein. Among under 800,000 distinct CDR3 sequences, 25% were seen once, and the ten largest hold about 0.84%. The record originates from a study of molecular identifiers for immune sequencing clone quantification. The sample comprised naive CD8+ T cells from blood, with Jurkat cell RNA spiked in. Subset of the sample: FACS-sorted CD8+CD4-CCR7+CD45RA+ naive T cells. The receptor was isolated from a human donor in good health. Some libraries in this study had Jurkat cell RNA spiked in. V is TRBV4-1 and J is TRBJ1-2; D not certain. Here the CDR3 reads CASSQARITDNYGYTF. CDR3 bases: TGCGCCAGCAGCCAAGCGAGGATAACCGATAACTATGGCTACACCTTC.